This TCR beta chain comes out of a study of OX40 agonist ivuxolimab in advanced cancers. Study details: Patients were dosed intravenously with ivuxolimab at 0.01 to 10 mg/kg every 2 weeks. Subjects had a mean age of roughly 60 years, with a range of about 20 to 85; 82.7% were male.

Using immunoSEQ multiplex PCR, the repertoire was profiled, and TCRdb retains in-frame clones only, with some absent. The top ten hold roughly 4.9% of the sample, which has tens of thousands of clones, roughly three quarters seen once. This clone appeared a few times. The receptor was derived from an adult with an advanced solid tumor such as melanoma, head and neck, liver or kidney cancer. Here the sequenced sample was CD4+ or CD8+ T cells sorted from blood, taken in a trial of the OX40 agonist ivuxolimab.

CDR3 sequence: CSVVFGSNTEAFF. The CDR3 DNA is TGCAGCGTTGTATTTGGTTCTAACACTGAAGCTTTCTTT. This chain uses TRBV29-1 with TRBJ1-1, with unresolved D. The CDR3 length is 13 residues. Trimming stripped 4 bases from V and 2 bases from J, with 11 bases between. Germline loops: CDR1 SQVTM, CDR2 ANQGSEA.